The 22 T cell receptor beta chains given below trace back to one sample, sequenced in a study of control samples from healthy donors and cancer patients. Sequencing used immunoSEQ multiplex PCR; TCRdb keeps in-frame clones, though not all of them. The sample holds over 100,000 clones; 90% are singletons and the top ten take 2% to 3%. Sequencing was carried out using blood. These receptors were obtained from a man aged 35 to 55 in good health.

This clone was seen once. CDR3 DNA: TGTGCCAGCAGCGTAGAGGCAGGGGCGTTTTCCGAAGCTTTCTTT. Residues: CASSVEAGAFSEAFF. The V call is TRBV9, the J call TRBJ1-1; D is possibly TRBD1 (6 bases). This CDR3 spans 15 amino acids. Germline values: CDR1 SGDLS, CDR2 YYNGEE. Trimming took off 0 bases at V and 8 bases at J, with 17 bases between the two ends.

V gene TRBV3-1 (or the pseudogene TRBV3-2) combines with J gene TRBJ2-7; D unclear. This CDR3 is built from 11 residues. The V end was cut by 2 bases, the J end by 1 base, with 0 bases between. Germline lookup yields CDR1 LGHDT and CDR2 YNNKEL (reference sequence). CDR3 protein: CASSQSYEQYF. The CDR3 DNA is TGTGCCAGCAGCCAATCCTACGAGCAGTACTTC.

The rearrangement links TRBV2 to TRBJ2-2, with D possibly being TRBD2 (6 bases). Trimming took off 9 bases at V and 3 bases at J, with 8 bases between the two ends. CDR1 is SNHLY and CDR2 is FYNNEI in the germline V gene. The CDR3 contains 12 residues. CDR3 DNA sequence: TGTGCCAGACTAGCCGACACCGGGGAGCTGTTTTTT. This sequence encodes CARLADTGELFF.

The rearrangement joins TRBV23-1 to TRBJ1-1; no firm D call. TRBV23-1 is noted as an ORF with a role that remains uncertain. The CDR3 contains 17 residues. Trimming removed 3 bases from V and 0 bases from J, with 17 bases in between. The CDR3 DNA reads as TGCGCCAGCAGTCACCCTCCCCCCAGGACGGTGAACACTGAAGCTTTCTTT. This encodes CASSHPPPRTVNTEAFF.

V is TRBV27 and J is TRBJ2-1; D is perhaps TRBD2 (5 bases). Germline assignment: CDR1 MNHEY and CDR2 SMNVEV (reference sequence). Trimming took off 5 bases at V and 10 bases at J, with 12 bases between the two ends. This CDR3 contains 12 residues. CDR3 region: CASSLNRGEQFF. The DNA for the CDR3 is TGTGCCAGCAGTCTCAATCGGGGAGAGCAGTTCTTC.

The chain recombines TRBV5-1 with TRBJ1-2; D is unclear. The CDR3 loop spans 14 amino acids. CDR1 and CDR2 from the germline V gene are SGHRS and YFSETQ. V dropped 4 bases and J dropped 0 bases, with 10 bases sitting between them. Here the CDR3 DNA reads TGCGCCAGCAGCCAATCAGCCTCTAACTATGGCTACACCTTC. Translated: CASSQSASNYGYTF. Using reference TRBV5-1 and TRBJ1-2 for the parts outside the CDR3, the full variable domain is KAGVTQTPRYLIKTRGQQVTLSCSPISGHRSVSWYQQTPGQGLQFLFEYFSETQRNKGNFPGRFSGRQFSNSRSEMNVSTLELGDSALYLCASSQSASNYGYTFGSGTRLTVV.

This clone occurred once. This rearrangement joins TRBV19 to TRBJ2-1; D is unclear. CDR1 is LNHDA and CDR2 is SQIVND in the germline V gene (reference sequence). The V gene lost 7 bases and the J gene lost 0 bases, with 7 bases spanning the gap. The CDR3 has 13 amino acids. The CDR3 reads CASTESSYNEQFF. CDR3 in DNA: TGTGCCAGTACGGAAAGCTCCTACAATGAGCAGTTCTTC.

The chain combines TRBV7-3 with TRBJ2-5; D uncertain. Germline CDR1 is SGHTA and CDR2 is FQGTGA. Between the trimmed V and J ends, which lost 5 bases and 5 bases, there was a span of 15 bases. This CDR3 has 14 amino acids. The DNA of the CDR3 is TGTGCCAGCAGCCCCTCCTCTGGGGTGGAGACCCAGTACTTC. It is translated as CASSPSSGVETQYF.

CDR3 sequence reads: CASSSGMRTEYEQYF. CDR3 nucleotides: TGTGCCAGCAGCTCAGGGATGCGGACAGAATACGAGCAGTACTTC. The chain joins TRBV7-9 to TRBJ2-7, with D perhaps matching TRBD1 (6 bases). With 4 bases removed from V and 4 bases from J, the gap between germline ends came to 17 bases. Germline V CDR1 and CDR2: SEHNR, FQNEAQ (reference sequence). This CDR3 is built from 15 residues.

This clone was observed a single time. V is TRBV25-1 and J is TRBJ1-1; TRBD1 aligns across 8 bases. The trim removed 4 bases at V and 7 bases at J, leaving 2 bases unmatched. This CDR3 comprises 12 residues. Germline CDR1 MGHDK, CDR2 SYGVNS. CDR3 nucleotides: TGTGCCAGCAGTGCAGGACAGGGTGAAGCTTTCTTT. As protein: CASSAGQGEAFF.

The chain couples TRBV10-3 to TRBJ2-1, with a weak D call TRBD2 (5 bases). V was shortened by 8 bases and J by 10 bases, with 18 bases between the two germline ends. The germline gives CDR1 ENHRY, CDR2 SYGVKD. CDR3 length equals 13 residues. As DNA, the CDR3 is TGTGCCATCGATTGGGATGAGGGCGGGGAGCAGTTCTTC. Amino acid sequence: CAIDWDEGGEQFF.

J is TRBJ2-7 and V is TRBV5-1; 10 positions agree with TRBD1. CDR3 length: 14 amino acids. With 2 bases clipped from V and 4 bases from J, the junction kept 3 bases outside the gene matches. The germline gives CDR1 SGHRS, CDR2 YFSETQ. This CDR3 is CASSFGTGEYEQYF. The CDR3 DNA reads TGCGCCAGCAGCTTTGGGACAGGGGAATACGAGCAGTACTTC.

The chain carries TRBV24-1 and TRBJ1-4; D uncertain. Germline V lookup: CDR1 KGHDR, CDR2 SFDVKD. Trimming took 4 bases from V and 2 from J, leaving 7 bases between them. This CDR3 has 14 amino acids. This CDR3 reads CATSETGTNEKLFF. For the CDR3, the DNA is TGTGCCACCAGTGAGACGGGCACTAATGAAAAACTGTTTTTT.

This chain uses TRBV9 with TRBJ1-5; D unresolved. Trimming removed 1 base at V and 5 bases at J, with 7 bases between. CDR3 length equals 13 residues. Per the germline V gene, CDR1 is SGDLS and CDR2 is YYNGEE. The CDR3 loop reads CASSVNIDQPQHF. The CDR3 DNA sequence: TGTGCCAGCAGCGTAAACATAGATCAGCCCCAGCATTTT. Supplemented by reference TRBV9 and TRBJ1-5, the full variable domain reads DSGVTQTPKHLITATGQRVTLRCSPRSGDLSVYWYQQSLDQGLQFLIQYYNGEERAKGNILERFSAQQFPDLHSELNLSSLELGDSALYFCASSVNIDQPQHFGDGTRLSIL.

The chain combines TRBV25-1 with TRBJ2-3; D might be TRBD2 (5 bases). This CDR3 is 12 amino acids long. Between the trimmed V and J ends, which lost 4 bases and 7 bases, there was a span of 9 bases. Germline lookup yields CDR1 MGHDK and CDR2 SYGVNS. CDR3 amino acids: CASSASGYTQYF. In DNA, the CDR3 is TGTGCCAGCAGTGCATCGGGGTATACGCAGTATTTT.

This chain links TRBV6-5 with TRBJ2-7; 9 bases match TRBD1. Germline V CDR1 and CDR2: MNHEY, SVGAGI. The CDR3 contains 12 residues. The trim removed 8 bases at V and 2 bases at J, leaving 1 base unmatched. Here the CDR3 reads CASWDRAYEQYF. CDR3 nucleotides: TGTGCCAGCTGGGACAGGGCCTACGAGCAGTACTTC.

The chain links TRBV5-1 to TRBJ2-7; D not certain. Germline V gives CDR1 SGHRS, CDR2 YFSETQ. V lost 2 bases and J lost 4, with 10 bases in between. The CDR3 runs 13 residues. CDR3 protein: CASSLLLEYEQYF. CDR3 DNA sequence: TGCGCCAGCAGCTTACTCCTCGAGTACGAGCAGTACTTC.

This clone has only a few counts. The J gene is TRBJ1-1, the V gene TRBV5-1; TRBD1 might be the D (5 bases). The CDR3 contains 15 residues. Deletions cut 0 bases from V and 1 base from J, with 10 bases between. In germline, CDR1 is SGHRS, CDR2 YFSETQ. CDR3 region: CASSLGGVPNTEAFF. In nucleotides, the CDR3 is TGCGCCAGCAGCTTGGGAGGGGTCCCGAACACTGAAGCTTTCTTT.

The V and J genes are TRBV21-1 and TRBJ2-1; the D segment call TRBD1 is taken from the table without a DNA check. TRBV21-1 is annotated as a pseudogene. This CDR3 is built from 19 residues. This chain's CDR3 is CASSAPPGEPVSSYNEQFF. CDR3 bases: TGTGCCAGCAGCGCCCCCCCAGGGGAACCGGTGAGCTCCTACAATGAGCAGTTCTTC.

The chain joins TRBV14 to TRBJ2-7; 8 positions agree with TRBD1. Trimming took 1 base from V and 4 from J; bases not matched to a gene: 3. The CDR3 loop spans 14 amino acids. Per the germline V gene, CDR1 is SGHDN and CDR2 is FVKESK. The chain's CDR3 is CASSQGTGIYEQYF. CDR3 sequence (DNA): TGTGCCAGCAGCCAAGGGACAGGGATTTACGAGCAGTACTTC.

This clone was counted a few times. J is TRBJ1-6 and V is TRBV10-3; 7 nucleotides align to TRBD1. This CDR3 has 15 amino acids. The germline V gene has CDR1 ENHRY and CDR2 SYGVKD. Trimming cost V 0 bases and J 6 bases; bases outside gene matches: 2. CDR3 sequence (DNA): TGTGCCATCAGTGAGTCGGGACAGACTAATTCACCCCTCCACTTT. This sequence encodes CAISESGQTNSPLHF.

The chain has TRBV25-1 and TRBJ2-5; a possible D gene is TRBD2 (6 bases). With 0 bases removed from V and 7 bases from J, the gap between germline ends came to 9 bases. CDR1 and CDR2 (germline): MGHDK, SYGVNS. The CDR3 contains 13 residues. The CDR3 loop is CASSEYSGRTQYF. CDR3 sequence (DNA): TGTGCCAGCAGTGAATATAGCGGCCGGACCCAGTACTTC.